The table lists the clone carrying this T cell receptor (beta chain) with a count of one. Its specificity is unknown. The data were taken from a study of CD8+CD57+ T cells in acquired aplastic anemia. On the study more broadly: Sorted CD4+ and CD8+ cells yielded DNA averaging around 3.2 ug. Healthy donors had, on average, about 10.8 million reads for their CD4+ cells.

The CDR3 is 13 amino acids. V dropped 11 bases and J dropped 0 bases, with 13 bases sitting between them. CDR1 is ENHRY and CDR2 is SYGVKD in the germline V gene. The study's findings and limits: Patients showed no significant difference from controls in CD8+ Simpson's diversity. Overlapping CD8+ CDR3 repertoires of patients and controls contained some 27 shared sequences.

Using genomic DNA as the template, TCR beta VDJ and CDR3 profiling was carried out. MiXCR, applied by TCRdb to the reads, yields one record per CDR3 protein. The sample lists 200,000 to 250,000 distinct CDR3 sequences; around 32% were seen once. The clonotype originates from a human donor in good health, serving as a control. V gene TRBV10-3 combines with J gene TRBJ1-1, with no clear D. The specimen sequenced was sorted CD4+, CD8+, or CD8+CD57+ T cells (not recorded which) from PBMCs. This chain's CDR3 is CAVSPGMNTEAFF. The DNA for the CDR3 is TGTGCCGTGAGTCCCGGGATGAACACTGAAGCTTTCTTT.